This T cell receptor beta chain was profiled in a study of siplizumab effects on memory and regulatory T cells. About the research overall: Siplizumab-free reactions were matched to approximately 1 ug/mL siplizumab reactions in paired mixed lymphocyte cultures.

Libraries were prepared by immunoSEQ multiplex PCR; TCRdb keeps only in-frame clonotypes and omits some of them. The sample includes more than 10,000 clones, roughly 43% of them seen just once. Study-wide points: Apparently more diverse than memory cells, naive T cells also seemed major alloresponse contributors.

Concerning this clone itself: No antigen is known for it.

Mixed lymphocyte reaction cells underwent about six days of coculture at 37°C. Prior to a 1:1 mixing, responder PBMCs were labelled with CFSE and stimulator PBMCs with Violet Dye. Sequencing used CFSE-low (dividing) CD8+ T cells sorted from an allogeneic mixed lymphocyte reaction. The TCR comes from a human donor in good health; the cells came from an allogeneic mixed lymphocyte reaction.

CDR3: CSVDPLAGSTDTQYF. CDR3 nucleotides: TGCAGCGTCGACCCACTAGCGGGAAGCACAGATACGCAGTATTTT. The rearrangement joins TRBV29-1 to TRBJ2-3; 10 nucleotides line up with TRBD2. Germline CDR1 and CDR2: SQVTM and ANQGSEA. This CDR3 has 15 residues. V trimming: 6 bases; J trimming: 0 bases; junction bases outside the gene matches: 6.